The clone carrying this T cell receptor (beta chain) was observed at least ten times. Its target is not known. A universal primer site came from template switching; cDNA carried unique molecular identifiers. TCRdb processed the 5' RACE reads anew with MiXCR; each CDR3 protein has one entry. The table shows 690,000 or so distinct CDR3 sequences, with 8.6% occurring only once. V shed 7 bases and J shed 2 bases, with 12 bases lying between them. The germline V gene encodes CDR1 SGHTA and CDR2 FQGNSA. The CDR3 has 13 amino acids. These data belong to a study of identical twins. Study findings and constraints: With abundant cord blood beta clonotypes, insertions were fewer; memory repertoires showed no such pattern.

Everyone who gave samples was a healthy Caucasian. Another study also made use of these data, one on yellow fever vaccine responses in identical twins.

The chain couples TRBV7-2 to TRBJ2-7; D is uncertain. Sequenced material: PBMCs. The sequence derives from a woman under 30 in good health. CDR3 sequence reads: CASTGSSTYEQYF. Written as DNA, the CDR3 is TGTGCCAGCACTGGCAGCTCTACCTACGAGCAGTACTTC.